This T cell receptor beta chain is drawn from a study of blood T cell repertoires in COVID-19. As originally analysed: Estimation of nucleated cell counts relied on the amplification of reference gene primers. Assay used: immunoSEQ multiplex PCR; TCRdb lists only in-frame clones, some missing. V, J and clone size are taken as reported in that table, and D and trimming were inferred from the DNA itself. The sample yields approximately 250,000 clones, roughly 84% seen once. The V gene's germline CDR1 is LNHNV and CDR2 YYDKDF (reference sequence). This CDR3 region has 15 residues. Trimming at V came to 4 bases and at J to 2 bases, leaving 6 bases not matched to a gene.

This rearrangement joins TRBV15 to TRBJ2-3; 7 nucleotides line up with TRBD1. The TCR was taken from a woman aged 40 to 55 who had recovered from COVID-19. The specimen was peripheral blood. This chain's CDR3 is CATSTRTGYTDTQYF. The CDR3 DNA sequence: TGTGCCACCAGCACCAGGACAGGTTACACAGATACGCAGTATTTT.